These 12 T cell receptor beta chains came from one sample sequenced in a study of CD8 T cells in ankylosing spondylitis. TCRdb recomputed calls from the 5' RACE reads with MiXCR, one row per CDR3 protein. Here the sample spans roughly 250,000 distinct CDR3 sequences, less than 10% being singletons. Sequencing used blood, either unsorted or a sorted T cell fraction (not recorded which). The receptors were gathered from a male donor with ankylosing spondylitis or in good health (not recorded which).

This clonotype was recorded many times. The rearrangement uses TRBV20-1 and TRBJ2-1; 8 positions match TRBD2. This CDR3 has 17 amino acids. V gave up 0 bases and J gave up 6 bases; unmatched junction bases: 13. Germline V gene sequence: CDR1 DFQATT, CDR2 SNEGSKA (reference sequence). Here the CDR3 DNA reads TGCAGTGCTAGAGATGTTTCTATGGGGACTAGATTCAATGAGCAGTTCTTC. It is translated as CSARDVSMGTRFNEQFF.

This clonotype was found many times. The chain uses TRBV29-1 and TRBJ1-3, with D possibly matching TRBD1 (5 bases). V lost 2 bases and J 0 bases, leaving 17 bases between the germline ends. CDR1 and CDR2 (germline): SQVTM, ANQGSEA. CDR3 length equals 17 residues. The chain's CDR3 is CSVETPAGTNSGNTIYF. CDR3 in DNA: TGCAGCGTTGAAACCCCCGCAGGGACCAACTCTGGAAACACCATATATTTT.

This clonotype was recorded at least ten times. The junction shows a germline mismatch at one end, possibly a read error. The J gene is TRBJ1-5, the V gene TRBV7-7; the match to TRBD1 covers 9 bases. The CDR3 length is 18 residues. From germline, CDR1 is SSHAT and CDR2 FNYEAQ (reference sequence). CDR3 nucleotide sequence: TGTGCTAGCAGCCCCCCGGGACAGGGACATAAGAGCAATCAGCCCCAGCATTTT. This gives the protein CASSPPGQGHKSNQPQHF.

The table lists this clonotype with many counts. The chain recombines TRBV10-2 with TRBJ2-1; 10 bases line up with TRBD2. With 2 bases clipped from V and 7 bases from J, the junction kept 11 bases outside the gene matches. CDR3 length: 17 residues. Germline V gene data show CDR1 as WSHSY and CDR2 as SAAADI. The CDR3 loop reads CASSEIGASGSKNEQFF. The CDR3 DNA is TGCGCCAGCAGTGAGATAGGGGCTAGCGGGAGTAAGAATGAGCAGTTCTTC.

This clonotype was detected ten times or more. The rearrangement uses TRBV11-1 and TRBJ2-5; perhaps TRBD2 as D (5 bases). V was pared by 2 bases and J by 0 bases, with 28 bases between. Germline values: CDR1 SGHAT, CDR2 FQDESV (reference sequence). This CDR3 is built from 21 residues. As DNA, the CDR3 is TGTGCCAGCAGCTTATCCCCAGTCTGGAGGACCGTTAACTCCCACCAAGAGACCCAGTACTTC. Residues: CASSLSPVWRTVNSHQETQYF.

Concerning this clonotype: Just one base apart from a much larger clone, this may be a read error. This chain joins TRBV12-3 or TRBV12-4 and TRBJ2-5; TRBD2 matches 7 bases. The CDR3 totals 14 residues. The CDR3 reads CTSRQKTSPETQYF. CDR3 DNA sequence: TGTACCAGCAGACAGAAGACTAGCCCAGAGACCCAGTACTTC.

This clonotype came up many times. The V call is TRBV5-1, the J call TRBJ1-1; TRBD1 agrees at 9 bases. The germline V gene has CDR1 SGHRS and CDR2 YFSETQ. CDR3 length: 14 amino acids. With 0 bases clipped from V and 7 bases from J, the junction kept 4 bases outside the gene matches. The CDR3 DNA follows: TGCGCCAGCAGCTTGGGGGACAGGGTAGGTGAAGCTTTCTTT. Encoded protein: CASSLGDRVGEAFF.

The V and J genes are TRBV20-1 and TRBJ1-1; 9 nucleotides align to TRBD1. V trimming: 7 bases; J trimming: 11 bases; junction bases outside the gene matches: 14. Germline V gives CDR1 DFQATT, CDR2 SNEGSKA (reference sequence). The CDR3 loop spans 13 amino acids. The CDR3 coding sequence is TGCAGTGGATCGACAGGGGGACAAACGAGGGCTTTCTTT. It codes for CSGSTGGQTRAFF.

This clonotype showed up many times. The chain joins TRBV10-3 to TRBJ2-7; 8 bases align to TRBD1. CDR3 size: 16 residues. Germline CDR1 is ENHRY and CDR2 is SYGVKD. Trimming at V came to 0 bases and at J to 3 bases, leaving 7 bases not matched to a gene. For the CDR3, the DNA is TGTGCCATCAGTGAGTCGACGACAGGGGAATTCTACGAGCAGTACTTC. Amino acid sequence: CAISESTTGEFYEQYF.

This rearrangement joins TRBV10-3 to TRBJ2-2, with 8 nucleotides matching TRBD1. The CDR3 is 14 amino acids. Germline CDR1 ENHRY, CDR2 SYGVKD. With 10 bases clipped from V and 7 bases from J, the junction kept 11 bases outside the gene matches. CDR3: CATGAGGADGELFF. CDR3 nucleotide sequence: TGTGCCACCGGGGCAGGGGGCGCGGACGGGGAGCTGTTTTTT.

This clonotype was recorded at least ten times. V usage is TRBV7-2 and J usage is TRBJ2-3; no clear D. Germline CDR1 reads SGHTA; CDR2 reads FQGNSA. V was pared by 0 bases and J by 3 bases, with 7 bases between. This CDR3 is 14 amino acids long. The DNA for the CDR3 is TGTGCCAGCAGCTTAGCACTTAATACAGATACGCAGTATTTT. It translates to CASSLALNTDTQYF. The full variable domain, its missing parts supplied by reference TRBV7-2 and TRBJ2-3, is GAGVSQSPSNKVTEKGKDVELRCDPISGHTALYWYRQSLGQGLEFLIYFQGNSAPDKSGLPSDRFSAERTGGSVSTLTIQRTQQEDSAVYLCASSLALNTDTQYFGPGTRLTVL.

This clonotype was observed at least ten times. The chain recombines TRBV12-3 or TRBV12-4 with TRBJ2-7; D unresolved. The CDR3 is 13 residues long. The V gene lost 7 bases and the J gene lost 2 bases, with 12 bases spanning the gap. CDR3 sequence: CASTPPGTYEQYF. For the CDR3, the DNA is TGTGCCAGCACACCCCCTGGTACCTACGAGCAGTACTTC.